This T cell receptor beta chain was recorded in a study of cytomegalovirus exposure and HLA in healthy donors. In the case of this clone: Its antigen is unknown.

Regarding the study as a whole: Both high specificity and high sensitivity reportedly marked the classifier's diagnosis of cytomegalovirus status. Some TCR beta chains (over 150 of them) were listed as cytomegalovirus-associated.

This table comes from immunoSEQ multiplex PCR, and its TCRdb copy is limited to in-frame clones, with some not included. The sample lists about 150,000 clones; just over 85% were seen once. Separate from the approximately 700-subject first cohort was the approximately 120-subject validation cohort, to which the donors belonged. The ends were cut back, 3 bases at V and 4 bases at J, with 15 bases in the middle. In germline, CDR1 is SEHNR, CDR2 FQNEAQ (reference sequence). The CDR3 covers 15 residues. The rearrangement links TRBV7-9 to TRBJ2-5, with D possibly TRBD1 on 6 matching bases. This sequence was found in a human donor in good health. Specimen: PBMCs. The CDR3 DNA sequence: TGTGCCAGCAGCTTGGGCACAGGGTTTAGAGAGACCCAGTACTTC. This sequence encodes CASSLGTGFRETQYF.